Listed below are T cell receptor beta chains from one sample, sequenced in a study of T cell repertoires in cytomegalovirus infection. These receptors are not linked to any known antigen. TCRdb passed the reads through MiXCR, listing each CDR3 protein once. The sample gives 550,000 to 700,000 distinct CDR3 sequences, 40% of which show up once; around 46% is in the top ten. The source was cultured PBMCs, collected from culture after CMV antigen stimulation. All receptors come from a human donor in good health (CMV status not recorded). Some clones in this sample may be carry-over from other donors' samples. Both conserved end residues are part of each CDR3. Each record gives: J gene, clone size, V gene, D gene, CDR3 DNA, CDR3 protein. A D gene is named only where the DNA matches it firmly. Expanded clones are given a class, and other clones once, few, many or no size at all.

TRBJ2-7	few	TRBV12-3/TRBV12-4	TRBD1	TGTGCCAGCAGTCCCGGGACAGGGATCTACGAGCAGTACTTC	CASSPGTGIYEQYF
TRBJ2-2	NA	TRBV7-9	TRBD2	TGTGCCAGCAGCTTAAGAAGGACTAGCGGGAGTCCCGGGGAGCTGTTTTTT	CASSLRRTSGSPGELFF
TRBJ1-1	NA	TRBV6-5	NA	TGTGCCAGCAGCCCACCGGGACGGATGAACACTGAAGCTTTCTTT	CASSPPGRMNTEAFF
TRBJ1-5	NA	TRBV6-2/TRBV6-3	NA	TGTGCCAGCAGCCCTGGGTTGTCCCAGCATTTT	CASSPGLSQHF
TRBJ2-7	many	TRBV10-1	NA	TGCGCCAGCAGTGGACCGGTCGCCGGGAAGCGGACCCCGGGGGAGCAGTACTTC	CASSGPVAGKRTPGEQYF
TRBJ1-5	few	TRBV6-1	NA	TGTGCCAGCAGTCAAAGACAGGCTCGACAGCCCCAGCATTTT	CASSQRQARQPQHF
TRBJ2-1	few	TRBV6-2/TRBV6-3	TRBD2	TGTGCCAGCAGACAAACGACTAGCGGAGCGGGCGATGAGCAGTTCTTC	CASRQTTSGAGDEQFF
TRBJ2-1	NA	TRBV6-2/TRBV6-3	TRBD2	TGTGCCAGCAGTGGGACTAGTCTGAGCTCCTACAATGAGCAGTTCTTC	CASSGTSLSSYNEQFF
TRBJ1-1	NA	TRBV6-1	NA	TGTGCCAGCAGAAGAGACTGGACACTTGTCACTGAAGCTTTCTTT	CASRRDWTLVTEAFF
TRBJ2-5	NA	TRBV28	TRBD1	TGTGCCAGCAGTCTACAGGGGCTGGGGACCCAGTACTTC	CASSLQGLGTQYF
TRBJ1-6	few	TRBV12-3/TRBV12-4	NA	TGTGCCAGCAGTCCTGGGGTGCAGGGGTTGAATTCACCCCTCCACTTT	CASSPGVQGLNSPLHF
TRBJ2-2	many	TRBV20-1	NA	TGCAGTGCTAGTTCCGGCGCGGTAGGCACCGGGGAGCTGTTTTTT	CSASSGAVGTGELFF
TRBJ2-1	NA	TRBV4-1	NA	TGTGCCAGCAGCCAAGGCGTCTTGCGAACCGCCTTCCGGAATGAGCAGTTCTTC	CASSQGVLRTAFRNEQFF
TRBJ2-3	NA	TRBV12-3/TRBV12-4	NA	TGTGCCAGCCGCGCCTGGGACACAGATACGCAGTATTTT	CASRAWDTDTQYF
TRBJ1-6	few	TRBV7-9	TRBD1	TGTGCCAGCAGCGCGGCCTCGGACAGGGATAGTTCACCCCTCCACTTT	CASSAASDRDSSPLHF
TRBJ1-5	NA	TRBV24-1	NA	TGTGCCACCAGTGATTCGGGGCAGAGCAATCAGCCCCAGCATTTT	CATSDSGQSNQPQHF
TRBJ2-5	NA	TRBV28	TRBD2	TGTGCCAGCCGGGACGGGGGGTTGGAGACCCAGTACTTC	CASRDGGLETQYF
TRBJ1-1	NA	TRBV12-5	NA	TGTGCTAGTGGTTTGAACACTGAAGCTTTCTTT	CASGLNTEAFF
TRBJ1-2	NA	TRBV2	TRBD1	TGTGCCAGCAGTGAACGAAGGGACAGGGCGGTTGGTGGCTACACCTTC	CASSERRDRAVGGYTF
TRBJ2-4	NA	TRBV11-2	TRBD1	TGTGCCAGCAGCCTGACTGACAGGGACATTCAGTACTTC	CASSLTDRDIQYF
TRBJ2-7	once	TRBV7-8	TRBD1	TGTGCCAGCAGCTTAGGAGGGACAGGGGGGACCTACGAGCAGTACTTC	CASSLGGTGGTYEQYF
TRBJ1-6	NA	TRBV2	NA	TGTGCCAGCAGTGTGAGTCAGGTCAATTCACCCCTCCACTTT	CASSVSQVNSPLHF
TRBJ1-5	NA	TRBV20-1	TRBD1	TGCAGTGGTCGGACAGGGGTGGAGCCCCAGCATTTT	CSGRTGVEPQHF
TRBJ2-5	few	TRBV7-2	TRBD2	TGTGCCAGCAGCCTACGGACTAGCGGTTTCCAAGAGACCCAGTACTTC	CASSLRTSGFQETQYF
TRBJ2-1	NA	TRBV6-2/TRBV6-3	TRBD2	TGTGCCAGCAGTTACTCCGGGACTAACCCGGCGTTCTTC	CASSYSGTNPAFF
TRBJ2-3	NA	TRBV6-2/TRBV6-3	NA	TGTGCCAGCAAGCCCCTTACTAGCACAGATACGCAGTATTTT	CASKPLTSTDTQYF
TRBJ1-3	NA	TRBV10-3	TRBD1	TGTGCCATCAGTGGAGACAGGGGTCTCTCTGGAAACACCATATATTTT	CAISGDRGLSGNTIYF
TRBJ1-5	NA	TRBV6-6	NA	TGTGCCAGCACCCCGAGGGGACCAAATCAGCCCCAGCATTTT	CASTPRGPNQPQHF
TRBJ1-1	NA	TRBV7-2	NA	TGTGCCAGCAGCTTAGGCCGGGAAGCTTTCTTT	CASSLGREAFF
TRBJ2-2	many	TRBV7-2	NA	TGTGCCAGCAGCTTACAGCTAACCGGGGAGCTGTTTTTT	CASSLQLTGELFF
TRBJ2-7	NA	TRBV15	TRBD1	TGTGCCACCAGCAGAGGAGGGACAGGGGGAAACGAGCAGTACTTC	CATSRGGTGGNEQYF
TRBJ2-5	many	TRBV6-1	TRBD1	TGTGCCAGCAGTTTGTCACAGGGGGCGCTAGGAGAGACCCAGTACTTC	CASSLSQGALGETQYF
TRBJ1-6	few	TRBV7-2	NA	TGTGCCAGCAGCTTAGTTCCGGGTGTCGCTTCACCCCTCCACTTT	CASSLVPGVASPLHF
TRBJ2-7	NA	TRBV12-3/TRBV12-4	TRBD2	TGTGCCAGCAGTTTCCGGGCGGGAGGGCCTGACGAGCAGTACTTC	CASSFRAGGPDEQYF
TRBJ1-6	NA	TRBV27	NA	TGTGCCAGCAGTTTCGGGTTTGATTCACCCCTCCACTTT	CASSFGFDSPLHF
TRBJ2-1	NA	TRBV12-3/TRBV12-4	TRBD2	TGTGCCAGCAGTTTAGCGCTCGGTAGCGGGTCCCCGAGGGAGCAGTTCTTC	CASSLALGSGSPREQFF